Listed here are 22 T cell receptor beta chains from one sample, sequenced in a study of blood T cell repertoires in COVID-19. TCRdb's copy holds only in-frame clones and misses some; the assay was immunoSEQ multiplex PCR. The sample contains approximately 140,000 clones, about 80% of which appear only once. The sequencing sample was made of PBMCs or T cells enriched from blood (not recorded which). The receptors were gathered from a man between 50 and 59 years old in a cohort exposed to, infected with or recovered from COVID-19 (not recorded which).

In this sample, this clone turned up a few times. The chain joins TRBV30 to TRBJ1-6; 7 nucleotides agree with TRBD1. V lost 5 bases and J lost 10; bases outside the gene matches: 8. The CDR3 contains 13 residues. Per the germline V gene, CDR1 is GTSNPN and CDR2 is SVGIG (reference sequence). The CDR3 loop is CAWAQGVESPLHF. CDR3 in DNA: TGTGCCTGGGCTCAGGGGGTGGAATCACCCCTCCACTTT.

This clone was seen a single time. The chain links TRBV19 to TRBJ2-1, with a tentative D call TRBD2 (5 bases). The CDR3 length is 16 residues. Germline V gene data show CDR1 as LNHDA and CDR2 as SQIVND (reference sequence). Trimming shortened V by 5 bases and J by 4 bases, and 18 bases separated the two germline ends. For the CDR3, the DNA is TGTGCCAGTAGTCAGAGGGCGGCTTTCCCGTACAATGAGCAGTTCTTC. Protein product: CASSQRAAFPYNEQFF. Looking up the rest from reference TRBV19 and TRBJ2-1 gives the full variable domain: DGGITQSPKYLFRKEGQNVTLSCEQNLNHDAMYWYRQDPGQGLRLIYYSQIVNDFQKGDIAEGYSVSREKKESFPLTVTSAQKNPTAFYLCASSQRAAFPYNEQFFGPGTRLTVL.

This chain uses TRBV6-6 with TRBJ2-5, with 7 nucleotides matching TRBD1. CDR3 size: 17 residues. The germline V gene has CDR1 MNHNY and CDR2 SVGAGI (reference sequence). V lost 5 bases and J lost 5; bases outside the gene matches: 17. This CDR3 reads CASSPRQGSLPGETQYF. For the CDR3, the DNA is TGTGCCAGCAGTCCCCGACAGGGCTCGCTACCAGGGGAGACCCAGTACTTC.

This chain joins TRBV30 and TRBJ2-1, with 9 bases fitting TRBD2. Unmatched junction bases numbered 9, after V lost 3 bases and J lost 9 bases. CDR1 and CDR2 (germline): GTSNPN, SVGIG (reference sequence). This CDR3 contains 14 residues. CDR3 loop: CAWRVIAGVGEQFF. The CDR3 DNA reads TGTGCCTGGAGAGTAATAGCGGGAGTCGGTGAGCAGTTCTTC.

The CDR3 sequence is CASGPGLAYYNEQFF. CDR3 DNA: TGTGCCAGCGGGCCGGGACTAGCGTACTACAATGAGCAGTTCTTC. The V call is TRBV7-3, the J call TRBJ2-1; 10 positions agree with TRBD2. Looked up from germline, CDR1 is SGHTA and CDR2 is FQGTGA. V was pared by 8 bases and J by 3 bases, with 7 bases of the junction left unmatched. This CDR3 comprises 15 residues.

The rearrangement links TRBV27 to TRBJ1-5, with D maybe TRBD1 (5 bases). The V end was cut by 3 bases, the J end by 8 bases, with 11 bases between. The CDR3 extends over 13 amino acids. The germline CDR1 and CDR2 sequences are MNHEY and SMNVEV (reference sequence). The CDR3 loop reads CASSFRGAEPQHF. CDR3 bases: TGTGCCAGCAGTTTCCGTGGGGCGGAGCCCCAGCATTTT.

V is TRBV3-1 (or the pseudogene TRBV3-2) and J is TRBJ2-5; D may be TRBD1 (6 bases). V lost 4 bases and J 5 bases, leaving 20 bases between the germline ends. This CDR3 is built from 16 residues. Per the germline V gene, CDR1 is LGHDT and CDR2 is YNNKEL (reference sequence). The CDR3 is CASSLRGQSRGETQYF. The CDR3 coding sequence is TGTGCCAGCAGCCTTAGAGGACAATCAAGGGGGGAGACCCAGTACTTC.

The rearrangement links TRBV30 to TRBJ1-6; D is perhaps TRBD1 (5 bases). The CDR3 consists of 16 residues. The germline V gene has CDR1 GTSNPN and CDR2 SVGIG (reference sequence). The V end was cut by 0 bases, the J end by 6 bases, with 15 bases between. Here the CDR3 reads CAWSVQAADRNSPLHF. CDR3 in DNA: TGTGCCTGGAGTGTACAGGCGGCAGATCGTAATTCACCCCTCCACTTT.

The V and J genes are TRBV21-1 and TRBJ1-3; the table's D call of TRBD1 was not tested on the DNA. TRBV21-1 is a pseudogene segment. CDR3 length: 17 amino acids. The CDR3 is CASSTYQGHRSGNTIYF. CDR3 nucleotides: TGTGCCAGCAGCACCTACCAGGGACACCGCTCTGGAAACACCATATATTTT.

J is TRBJ2-3 and V is TRBV19, with 8 bases matching TRBD2. The V segment lost 6 bases and the J segment 5 bases; nucleotides outside the gene matches: 7. Germline loops: CDR1 LNHDA, CDR2 SQIVND (reference sequence). CDR3 length: 14 amino acids. CDR3 in DNA: TGTGCCAGTAGCCTAAGCGGGAGCGGAGATACGCAGTATTTT. It translates to CASSLSGSGDTQYF.

In its sample, this clone was seen once. This chain uses TRBV5-6 with TRBJ1-4, with 8 bases lining up with TRBD1. V lost 4 bases to trimming and J lost 8 bases; unmatched junction nucleotides: 7. There are 14 residues in the CDR3. Germline-derived CDR1 and CDR2 are SGHDT and YYEEEE. The CDR3 sequence is CASSIGQGFEKLFF. As DNA, the CDR3 is TGTGCCAGCAGCATTGGACAGGGATTCGAAAAACTGTTTTTT.

The V and J genes are TRBV6-6 and TRBJ2-1; 8 bases match TRBD2. V trimming: 4 bases; J trimming: 10 bases; junction bases outside the gene matches: 15. CDR1 MNHNY and CDR2 SVGAGI come from the germline V gene (reference sequence). CDR3 size: 16 residues. The CDR3: CASSSSGGGSGDEQFF. The CDR3 region has the DNA TGTGCCAGCAGTTCCTCGGGAGGGGGTTCGGGAGACGAGCAGTTCTTC.

The rearrangement links TRBV5-4 to TRBJ2-5; D perhaps matches TRBD2 (6 bases). The CDR3 covers 15 residues. CDR1 SGHNT and CDR2 YYREEE come from the germline V gene (reference sequence). The ends were cut back, 0 bases at V and 4 bases at J, with 13 bases in the middle. The chain's CDR3 is CASSLGGTSPETQYF. In nucleotides, the CDR3 is TGTGCCAGCAGCTTGGGCGGAACTAGCCCAGAGACCCAGTACTTC.

In its sample, this clone was seen once. This chain joins TRBV12-3 or TRBV12-4 and TRBJ1-2, with D maybe TRBD1 (6 bases). V lost 5 bases and J 7 bases, leaving 11 bases between the germline ends. The CDR3 totals 12 residues. The CDR3 loop reads CASSTGLRGYTF. Written as DNA, the CDR3 is TGTGCCAGCAGTACAGGGCTCCGTGGCTACACCTTC.

The chain employs TRBV19 and TRBJ1-6; possible D gene TRBD1, 6 bases. Germline-derived CDR1 and CDR2 are LNHDA and SQIVND (reference sequence). Trimming took off 11 bases at V and 11 bases at J, with 19 bases between the two ends. The CDR3 spans 13 residues. The CDR3 region is CAGGGRAETPLHF. The CDR3 nucleotides read TGTGCCGGGGGGGGCAGGGCCGAAACACCCCTCCACTTT.

Here the CDR3 reads CASSTLAGTSTDTQYF. CDR3 DNA: TGTGCCAGTAGTACGTTAGCGGGGACTAGCACAGATACGCAGTATTTT. The chain is built from TRBV19 and TRBJ2-3; 8 nucleotides align to TRBD2. The CDR3 length is 16 residues. J was trimmed by 0 bases and V by 4 bases; bases with no gene match: 6. Per germline, CDR1 LNHDA and CDR2 SQIVND (reference sequence).

The chain combines TRBV30 with TRBJ2-5; D may be TRBD2 (7 bases). Germline V gives CDR1 GTSNPN, CDR2 SVGIG (reference sequence). This CDR3 comprises 14 residues. V lost 4 bases and J lost 5, with 17 bases in between. In nucleotides, the CDR3 is TGTGCCTGGACCATAGGGGGGGCCGGGGAGACCCAGTACTTC. This translates into CAWTIGGAGETQYF.

The rearrangement links TRBV21-1 to TRBJ1-2; TRBD1, the D gene given by the table, was not confirmed from the DNA. TRBV21-1 is shown as a pseudogene. CDR3 size: 15 residues. Here the CDR3 reads CASYYGQVGPYGYTF. The DNA for the CDR3 is TGTGCCAGCTATTACGGACAGGTAGGTCCCTATGGCTACACCTTC.

CDR3 nucleotides: TGTGCCAGCAGCCGAACGACACAGGGCCACGAGCAGTACTTC. As protein: CASSRTTQGHEQYF. The rearrangement joins TRBV6-5 to TRBJ2-7; maybe TRBD1 (6 bases). The CDR3 totals 14 residues. Trimming took off 6 bases at V and 5 bases at J, with 17 bases between the two ends. The germline CDR1 and CDR2 sequences are MNHEY and SVGAGI.

In the case of this clone: A junction end diverges from the germline sequence, so it may reflect a read error. This chain connects TRBV19 to TRBJ1-1, with D perhaps TRBD1 (5 bases). This CDR3 is 12 amino acids long. Germline assignment: CDR1 LNHDA and CDR2 SQIVND (reference sequence). CDR3: CASTPRGGGPLF. The DNA of the CDR3 is TGTGCCAGTACCCCAAGGGGAGGAGGGCCCCTCTTT. Looking up the rest from reference TRBV19 and TRBJ1-1 gives the full variable domain: DGGITQSPKYLFRKEGQNVTLSCEQNLNHDAMYWYRQDPGQGLRLIYYSQIVNDFQKGDIAEGYSVSREKKESFPLTVTSAQKNPTAFYLCASTPRGGGPLFGQGTRLTVV.

This CDR3 is CASSERQVDRANYGYTF. In DNA form, the CDR3 reads TGTGCCAGCAGTGAGCGTCAGGTGGATCGAGCTAACTATGGCTACACCTTC. The chain is built from TRBV6-1 and TRBJ1-2, with D unresolved. Trimming removed 3 bases from V and 0 bases from J, with 17 bases in between. This CDR3 is 17 amino acids long. Germline lookup yields CDR1 MNHNS and CDR2 SASEGT.

The chain has TRBV7-8 and TRBJ1-5, with a possible D match to TRBD1 (5 bases). Germline assignment: CDR1 SGHVS and CDR2 FQNEAQ. V lost 5 bases, J lost 7 bases, and 18 bases lay in between. The length of the CDR3 is 15 residues. The CDR3: CASSLETRATQPQHF. CDR3 sequence (DNA): TGTGCCAGCAGCCTTGAGACCAGGGCCACGCAGCCCCAGCATTTT. Full variable domain (remainder filled in from reference TRBV7-8 and TRBJ1-5): GAGVSQSPRYKVAKRGQDVALRCDPISGHVSLFWYQQALGQGPEFLTYFQNEAQLDKSGLPSDRFFAERPEGSVSTLKIQRTQQEDSAVYLCASSLETRATQPQHFGDGTRLSIL.